This is a list of T cell receptor beta chains from one sample in a study of cytomegalovirus exposure and HLA in healthy donors. Profiling relied on immunoSEQ multiplex PCR, and the TCRdb table lists in-frame clones only, not all of them. The table lists around 100,000 clones. The source material was PBMCs. The receptors come from a man in his forties or fifties in good health and CMV-seronegative. Each CDR3 is given with its conserved first and last residue. The D gene is left open where the match is weak.

DNA	CDR3	J	V	D
TGTGCCAGCGGGACAGCTAACTCCTACGAGCAGTACTTC	CASGTANSYEQYF	TRBJ2-7	TRBV19	TRBD1
TGCAGCGTTGCGCGCGGGGGGGTCCGAGATACGCAGTATTTT	CSVARGGVRDTQYF	TRBJ2-3	TRBV29-1	TRBD2
TGCAGCGTTGAAGGGGGGCCACAAGGAGATACGCAGTATTTT	CSVEGGPQGDTQYF	TRBJ2-3	TRBV29-1	.
TGTGCCAGCAGTTACGAGGGATATAGCAATCAGCCCCAGCATTTT	CASSYEGYSNQPQHF	TRBJ1-5	TRBV6-6	.
TGCAGCGTTGGATCCGGACAGGGCTATGGCTACACCTTC	CSVGSGQGYGYTF	TRBJ1-2	TRBV29-1	TRBD1
TGTGCCAGCAGCCACACTACGACAGGGAGCACTGAAGCTTTCTTT	CASSHTTTGSTEAFF	TRBJ1-1	TRBV11-3	TRBD1
TGCGCCAGCAGCTTGGGCACGGGGGGAATCCAAGAGACCCAGTACTTC	CASSLGTGGIQETQYF	TRBJ2-5	TRBV5-1	TRBD2
TGCGCCAGCAGACCGACCACTAGCGTCCAAGGAACCCAGTACTTC	CASRPTTSVQGTQYF	TRBJ2-5	TRBV5-1	TRBD2
TGTGCCAGCAGCCCCGGACAGTCTCGGAACACTGAAGCTTTCTTT	CASSPGQSRNTEAFF	TRBJ1-1	TRBV11-3	.
TGTGCCAGCAGTTCTCTACCTGGGACAGGGGCGCAGTATTTT	CASSSLPGTGAQYF	TRBJ2-3	TRBV27	TRBD1
TGTGCCAGCAGTGAAGTTGGTCCAGGTGACTACGAGCAGTACTTC	CASSEVGPGDYEQYF	TRBJ2-7	TRBV6-1	.
TGCGCCAGCAGCCAGCTACGGGCGACTAGCGGAAGCACAGATACGCAGTATTTT	CASSQLRATSGSTDTQYF	TRBJ2-3	TRBV4-1	TRBD2
TGTGCCAGCAGCTTGGCCGGGGGGGACACTGAAGCTTTCTTT	CASSLAGGDTEAFF	TRBJ1-1	TRBV5-4	.
TGTGCCAGCAGCCCTGAGGCGGGATCTGGAAACACCATATATTTT	CASSPEAGSGNTIYF	TRBJ1-3	TRBV7-2	.
TGCAGCACCCGTAGGGAGTACACTGAAGCTTTCTTT	CSTRREYTEAFF	TRBJ1-1	TRBV29-1	.
TGTGCCAGCAGTGAATATGGCAGGGGGCACACCGGGGAGCTGTTTTTT	CASSEYGRGHTGELFF	TRBJ2-2	TRBV25-1	TRBD1
TGTGCCAGCAGTGAATTGACGGGAAACTATGGCTACACCTTC	CASSELTGNYGYTF	TRBJ1-2	TRBV25-1	.
TGCAGCGGCAGGGGGCGCGTCGGTGGCTACACCTTC	CSGRGRVGGYTF	TRBJ1-2	TRBV29-1	TRBD1
TGTGCCAGCAGCGAATACCAGGGGAACGAGCAGTACTTC	CASSEYQGNEQYF	TRBJ2-7	TRBV5-4	.
TGTGCTAGTGGTTCTTACAATGAGCAGTTCTTC	CASGSYNEQFF	TRBJ2-1	TRBV12-5	.
TGTGCCAGTAGTCCGACCCTGGGACAGGGCAATCAGCCCCAGCATTTT	CASSPTLGQGNQPQHF	TRBJ1-5	TRBV19	TRBD1
TGTGCCAGCAGTTACTCCCGTGTTCAGCCCCAGCATTTT	CASSYSRVQPQHF	TRBJ1-5	TRBV6-5	.
TGTGCCAGCAGCGTAGGTGGGCAGGGGGACACTGAAGCTTTCTTT	CASSVGGQGDTEAFF	TRBJ1-1	TRBV9	TRBD1
TGTGCCAGCAGCTTAGTTGTACAGGGGAGCACTGAAGCTTTCTTT	CASSLVVQGSTEAFF	TRBJ1-1	TRBV7-2	TRBD1
TGCGCCAGCAGCTTGGACCCGACAGGGGTTTCCCAAGAGACCCAGTACTTC	CASSLDPTGVSQETQYF	TRBJ2-5	TRBV5-1	TRBD1
TGTGCCCAATCTAGCGTGAAAAACATTCAGTACTTC	CAQSSVKNIQYF	TRBJ2-4	TRBV30	.
TGCACCAGCAGCCCACAACAAAGGGGGCAGGGCACTGAAGCTTTCTTT	CTSSPQQRGQGTEAFF	TRBJ1-1	TRBV1	.
TGCGCCAGCAGCCAAGATGGATGGGCTAGCGGGGGGAAAAACATTCAGTACTTC	CASSQDGWASGGKNIQYF	TRBJ2-4	TRBV4-3	TRBD2